This T cell receptor (beta chain) emerged from a study of T cell responses to AZD1222 COVID-19 vaccine. Study findings and constraints: Clonal diversity was possibly underestimated, and white British individuals and females predominated among donors. Targets within unmutated variant regions were reportedly found for nearly half of spike-specific TCRs.

With respect to this clone: What it binds is unknown.

The CDR3 contains 14 residues. Trimming shortened V by 2 bases and J by 5 bases, and 12 bases separated the two germline ends. Germline V gene data show CDR1 as LNHDA and CDR2 as SQIVND (reference sequence). Sequencing used immunoSEQ multiplex PCR; TCRdb keeps in-frame clones, though not all of them. This sample has about 99,000 clones, with around 94% found just once. The receptor was derived from an adult in good health. The sample here was peripheral blood, taken on day 0 of AZD1222 vaccination. This chain joins TRBV19 and TRBJ2-5; maybe TRBD1 (5 bases). CDR3 bases: TGTGCCAGTAGTATATCGGCAGGGTCGGAGACCCAGTACTTC. Protein sequence: CASSISAGSETQYF.